The sequence of this TCR beta chain was determined in a study of shared clonotypes between healthy human individuals. Broader study findings: Among non-shared clonotypes, generation probabilities were lower than among those shared by all four donors.

Using 200 ng DNA, tens of thousands of T cell genomes, the sorted-subset replicate PCRs were run. The table came from immunoSEQ multiplex PCR; TCRdb's copy has only in-frame clones and leaves some out. In the table there are 800,000 to 950,000 clones, about 97% of which are singletons. CD45RO-negative cells were positively selected for CCR7, leaving out terminally differentiated effector memory CD45RA+ cells. Every one of the donors was a Caucasian adult that lived in Nashville, Tennessee. As regards this clone: As yet, its antigen is unknown.

V dropped 5 bases and J dropped 2; count of bases not matched to a gene: 4. The CDR3 totals 15 residues. Germline V gene sequence: CDR1 LNHDA, CDR2 SQIVND (reference sequence). The receptor was isolated from a man younger than 45 in good health. This rearrangement joins TRBV19 to TRBJ2-7, with 12 bases fitting TRBD1. The specimen was naive CD8+ T cells sorted from blood. CDR3 nucleotides: TGTGCCAGTAGTGTCGGGACAGGGGGCCCCTACGAGCAGTACTTC. Residues: CASSVGTGGPYEQYF.